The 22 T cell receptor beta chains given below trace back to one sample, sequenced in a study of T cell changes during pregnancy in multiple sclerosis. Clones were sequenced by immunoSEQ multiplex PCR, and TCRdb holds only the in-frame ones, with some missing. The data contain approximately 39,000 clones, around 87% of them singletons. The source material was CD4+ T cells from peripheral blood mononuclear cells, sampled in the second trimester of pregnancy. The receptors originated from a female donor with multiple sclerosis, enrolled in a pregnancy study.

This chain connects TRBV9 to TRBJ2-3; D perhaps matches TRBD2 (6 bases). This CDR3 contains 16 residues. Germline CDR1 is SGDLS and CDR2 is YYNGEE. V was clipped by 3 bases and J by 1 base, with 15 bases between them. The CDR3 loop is CASSDATSPGTDTQYF. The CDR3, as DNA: TGTGCCAGCAGCGACGCGACTAGTCCGGGCACAGATACGCAGTATTTT. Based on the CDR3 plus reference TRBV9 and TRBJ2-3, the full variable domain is DSGVTQTPKHLITATGQRVTLRCSPRSGDLSVYWYQQSLDQGLQFLIQYYNGEERAKGNILERFSAQQFPDLHSELNLSSLELGDSALYFCASSDATSPGTDTQYFGPGTRLTVL.

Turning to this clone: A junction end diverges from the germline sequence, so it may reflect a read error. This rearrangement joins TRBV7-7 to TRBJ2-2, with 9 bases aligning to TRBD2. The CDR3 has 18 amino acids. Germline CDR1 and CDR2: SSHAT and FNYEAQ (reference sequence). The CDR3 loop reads CASSFRDSSGANTGELFF. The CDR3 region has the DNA TGTGCTAGCAGCTTCCGAGACTCTAGCGGGGCGAACACCGGGGAGCTGTTTTTT.

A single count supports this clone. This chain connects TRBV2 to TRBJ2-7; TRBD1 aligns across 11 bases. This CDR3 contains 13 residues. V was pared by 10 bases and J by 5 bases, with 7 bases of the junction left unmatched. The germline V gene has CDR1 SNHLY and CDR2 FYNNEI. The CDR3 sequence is CAITDRGHDEQYF. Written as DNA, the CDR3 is TGTGCCATAACGGACAGGGGGCACGACGAGCAGTACTTC.

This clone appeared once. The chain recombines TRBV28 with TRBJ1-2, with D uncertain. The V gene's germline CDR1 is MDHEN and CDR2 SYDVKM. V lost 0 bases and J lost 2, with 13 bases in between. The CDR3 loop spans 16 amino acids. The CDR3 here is CASSLWDGGGNYGYTF. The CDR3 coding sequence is TGTGCCAGCAGTTTATGGGACGGCGGAGGAAACTATGGCTACACCTTC.

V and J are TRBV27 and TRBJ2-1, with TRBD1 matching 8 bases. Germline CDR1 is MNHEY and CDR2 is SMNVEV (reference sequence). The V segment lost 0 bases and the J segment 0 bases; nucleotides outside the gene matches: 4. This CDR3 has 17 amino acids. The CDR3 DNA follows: TGTGCCAGCAGTTTATCCCGTACAGGGGGCTCCTACAATGAGCAGTTCTTC. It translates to CASSLSRTGGSYNEQFF.

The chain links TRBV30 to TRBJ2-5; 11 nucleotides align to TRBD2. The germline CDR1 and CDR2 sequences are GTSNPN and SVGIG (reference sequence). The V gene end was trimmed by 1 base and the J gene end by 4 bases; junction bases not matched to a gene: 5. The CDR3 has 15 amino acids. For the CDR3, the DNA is TGTGCCTGGAGTGACTACGGACTAGCGGGAGAGACCCAGTACTTC. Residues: CAWSDYGLAGETQYF.

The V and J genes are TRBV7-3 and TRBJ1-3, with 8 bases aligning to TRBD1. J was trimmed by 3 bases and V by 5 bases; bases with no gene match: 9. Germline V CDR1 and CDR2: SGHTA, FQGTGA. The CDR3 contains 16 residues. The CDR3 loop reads CASSQGQGAGGNTIYF. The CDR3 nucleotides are TGTGCCAGCAGCCAGGGCCAGGGGGCAGGTGGAAACACCATATATTTT.

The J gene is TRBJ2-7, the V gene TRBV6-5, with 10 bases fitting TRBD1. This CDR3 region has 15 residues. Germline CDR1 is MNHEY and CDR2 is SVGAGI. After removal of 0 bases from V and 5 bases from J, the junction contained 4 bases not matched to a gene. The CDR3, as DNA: TGTGCCAGCAGTTACTCTGCGACAGGGGGCCACGAGCAGTACTTC. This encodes CASSYSATGGHEQYF.

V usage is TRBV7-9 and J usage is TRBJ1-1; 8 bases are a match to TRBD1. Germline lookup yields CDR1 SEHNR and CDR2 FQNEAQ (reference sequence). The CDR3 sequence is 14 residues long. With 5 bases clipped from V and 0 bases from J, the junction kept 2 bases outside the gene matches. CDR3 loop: CASSGQGLNTEAFF. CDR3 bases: TGTGCCAGCAGCGGACAGGGATTGAACACTGAAGCTTTCTTT. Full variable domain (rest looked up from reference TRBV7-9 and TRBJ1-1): DTGVSQNPRHKITKRGQNVTFRCDPISEHNRLYWYRQTLGQGPEFLTYFQNEAQLEKSRLLSDRFSAERPKGSFSTLEIQRTEQGDSAMYLCASSGQGLNTEAFFGQGTRLTVV.

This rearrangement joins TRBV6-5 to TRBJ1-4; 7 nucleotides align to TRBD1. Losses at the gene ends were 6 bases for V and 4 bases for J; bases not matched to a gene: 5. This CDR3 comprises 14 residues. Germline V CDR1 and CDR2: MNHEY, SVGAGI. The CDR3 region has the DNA TGTGCCAGCAGATTGACAGGGATTAATGAAAAACTGTTTTTT. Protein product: CASRLTGINEKLFF.

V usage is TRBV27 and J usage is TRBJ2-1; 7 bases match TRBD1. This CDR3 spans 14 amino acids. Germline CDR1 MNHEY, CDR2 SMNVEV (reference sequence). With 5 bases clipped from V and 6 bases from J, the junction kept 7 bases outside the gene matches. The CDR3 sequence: CASSPHNRGNEQFF. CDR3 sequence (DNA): TGTGCCAGCAGTCCGCACAACAGGGGCAATGAGCAGTTCTTC.

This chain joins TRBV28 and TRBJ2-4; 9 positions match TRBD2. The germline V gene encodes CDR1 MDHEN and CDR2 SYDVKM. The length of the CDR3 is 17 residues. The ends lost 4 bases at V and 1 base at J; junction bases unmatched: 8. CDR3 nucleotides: TGTGCCAGCAGTTCTATGACTAGCGGAATCGCCAAAAACATTCAGTACTTC. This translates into CASSSMTSGIAKNIQYF.

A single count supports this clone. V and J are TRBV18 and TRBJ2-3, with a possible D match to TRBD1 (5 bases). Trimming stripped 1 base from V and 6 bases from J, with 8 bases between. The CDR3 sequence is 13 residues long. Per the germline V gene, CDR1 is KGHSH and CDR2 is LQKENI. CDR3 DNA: TGTGCCAGCTCACCACGCGACAGCGATACGCAGTATTTT. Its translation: CASSPRDSDTQYF.

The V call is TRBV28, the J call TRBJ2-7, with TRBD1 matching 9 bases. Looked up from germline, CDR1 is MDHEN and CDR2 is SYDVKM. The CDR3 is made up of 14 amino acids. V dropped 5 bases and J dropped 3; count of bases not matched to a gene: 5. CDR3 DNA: TGTGCCAGCAGTCTCCGGGACAGGGACTACGAGCAGTACTTC. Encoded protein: CASSLRDRDYEQYF.

CDR3 sequence (DNA): TGTGCCAGCAGCTTGGTACAAAGCTCCTACAATGAGCAGTTCTTC. Amino acids: CASSLVQSSYNEQFF. The chain carries TRBV11-2 and TRBJ2-1; D call uncertain. Per germline, CDR1 SGHAT and CDR2 FQNNGV. Trimming left V 3 bases short and J 0 bases short, with 9 bases between. CDR3 length equals 15 residues.

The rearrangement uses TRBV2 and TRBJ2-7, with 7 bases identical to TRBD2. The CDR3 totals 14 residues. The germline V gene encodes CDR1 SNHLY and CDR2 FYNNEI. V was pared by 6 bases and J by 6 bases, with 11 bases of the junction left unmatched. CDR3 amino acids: CASRTSAERGEQYF. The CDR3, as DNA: TGTGCCAGCAGAACTAGCGCGGAGCGGGGCGAGCAGTACTTC.

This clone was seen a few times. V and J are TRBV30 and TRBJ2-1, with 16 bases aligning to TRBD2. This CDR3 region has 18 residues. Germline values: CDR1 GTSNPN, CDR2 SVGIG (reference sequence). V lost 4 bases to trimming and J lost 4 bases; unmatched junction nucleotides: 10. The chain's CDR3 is CAWTMGLAGGPKYNEQFF. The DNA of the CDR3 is TGTGCCTGGACCATGGGACTAGCGGGAGGGCCGAAATACAATGAGCAGTTCTTC.

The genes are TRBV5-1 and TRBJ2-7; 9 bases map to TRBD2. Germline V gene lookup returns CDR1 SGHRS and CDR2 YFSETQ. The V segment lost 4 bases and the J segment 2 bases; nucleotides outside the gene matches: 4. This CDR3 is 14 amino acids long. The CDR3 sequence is CASSPSGMAYEQYF. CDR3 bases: TGCGCCAGCAGCCCTAGCGGGATGGCCTACGAGCAGTACTTC.

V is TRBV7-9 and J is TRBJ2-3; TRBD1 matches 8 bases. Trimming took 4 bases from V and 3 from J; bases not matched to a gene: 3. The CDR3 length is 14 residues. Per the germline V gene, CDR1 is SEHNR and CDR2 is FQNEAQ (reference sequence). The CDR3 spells CASSSDRGTDTQYF. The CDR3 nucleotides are TGTGCCAGCAGCTCAGACAGGGGTACAGATACGCAGTATTTT.

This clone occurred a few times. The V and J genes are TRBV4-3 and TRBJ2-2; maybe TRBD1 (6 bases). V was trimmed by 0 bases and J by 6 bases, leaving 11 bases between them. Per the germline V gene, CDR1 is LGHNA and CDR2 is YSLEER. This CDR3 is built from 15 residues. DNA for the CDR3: TGCGCCAGCAGCCAAGAAGGAAGGGGGTCCGGGGAGCTGTTTTTT. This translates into CASSQEGRGSGELFF.

CDR3 in DNA: TGTGCCAGCAGTCCCATTCGGAGCTCTGGAAACACCATATATTTT. Its translation is CASSPIRSSGNTIYF. The V gene is TRBV6-6, the J gene TRBJ1-3; the D is unclear. Germline lookup yields CDR1 MNHNY and CDR2 SVGAGI (reference sequence). This CDR3 is 15 amino acids long. Between the trimmed V and J ends, which lost 5 bases and 0 bases, there was a span of 11 bases.

The CDR3 nucleotides are TGTGCCTGGGACAGGGGGTATACTGAAGCTTTCTTT. This sequence encodes CAWDRGYTEAFF. The genes are TRBV30 and TRBJ1-1, with 9 bases matching TRBD1. CDR3 size: 12 residues. Trimming cost V 5 bases and J 5 bases; bases outside gene matches: 3. Germline assignment: CDR1 GTSNPN and CDR2 SVGIG (reference sequence).